This TCR beta chain was identified in a study of cytomegalovirus exposure and HLA in healthy donors. Study outcomes and limitations: Reportedly, HLA-A and HLA-B alleles of most subjects were accurately predicted from TCR beta. In a later analysis, CMV-associated beta chains were mostly HLA-associated, it appeared. In a later analysis, a genetic analysis reported fewer productive-TCR N-insertions in an Asian-associated ancestry cluster than the cohort average.

V was pared by 6 bases and J by 8 bases, with 7 bases of the junction left unmatched. The CDR3 runs 13 residues. Germline loops: CDR1 MNHEY, CDR2 SVGAGI. Healthy bone marrow donors made up the donor group. The PCR used 60 Vbeta and 13 Jbeta primers. The data were produced by immunoSEQ multiplex PCR, yet TCRdb's version contains in-frame clones alone and is incomplete. The data show about 160,000 clones, just under 80% seen once. Note on this clone: Its antigen is unidentified.

Sequenced input: PBMCs. The receptor was derived from a man in his thirties or forties in good health and CMV-seronegative. J is TRBJ1-2 and V is TRBV6-5, with 9 bases lining up with TRBD1. The CDR3 DNA reads as TGTGCCAGCAGCCAACAGGGGGCTACGGGCTACACCTTC. Its translation: CASSQQGATGYTF.